This T cell receptor (beta chain) was found in a study of CD8 T cells in ankylosing spondylitis. General study findings and limits: A TCR beta motif of several highly homologous variants appeared characteristic of ankylosing spondylitis blood. Certain motif variants had earlier been reported in reactive arthritis synovial fluid and blood. With a CD8+ phenotype, disease-linked clones were relatively rare in peripheral blood. Significantly higher representation of disease-linked clones was reported for matched ankylosing spondylitis synovial fluid.

The CDR3 is 14 residues long. Germline values: CDR1 MNHNS, CDR2 SASEGT. Trimming removed 5 bases from V and 6 bases from J; junction bases left unmatched: 4. This clonotype was recorded once. Its antigen is still unknown. The TCR beta libraries were generated through quantitative 5'-RACE incorporating molecular barcodes. Via MiXCR, TCRdb re-called the 5' RACE reads, giving one row per CDR3 protein. Of about 540,000 distinct CDR3 sequences in the sample, approximately 11% were seen once. The clonotype was recovered from a male donor with ankylosing spondylitis. The chain employs TRBV6-1 and TRBJ2-1; 10 nucleotides line up with TRBD2. What was sequenced was blood, either unsorted or a sorted T cell fraction (not recorded which). The DNA for the CDR3 is TGTGCCAGCAGTCGTCGACTAGCGGGCAATGAGCAGTTCTTC. It encodes CASSRRLAGNEQFF.